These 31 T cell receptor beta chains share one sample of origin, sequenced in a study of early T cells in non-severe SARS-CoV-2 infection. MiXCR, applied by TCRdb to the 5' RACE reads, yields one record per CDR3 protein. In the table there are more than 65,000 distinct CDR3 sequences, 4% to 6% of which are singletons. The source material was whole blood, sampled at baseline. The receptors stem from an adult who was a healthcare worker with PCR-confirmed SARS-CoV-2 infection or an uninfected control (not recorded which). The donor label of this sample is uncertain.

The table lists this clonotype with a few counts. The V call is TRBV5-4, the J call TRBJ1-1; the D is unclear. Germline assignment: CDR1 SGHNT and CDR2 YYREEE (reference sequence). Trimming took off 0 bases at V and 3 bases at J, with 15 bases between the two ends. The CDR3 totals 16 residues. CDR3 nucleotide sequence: TGTGCCAGCAGCTTGGAATTCGAGTTCGGCGACACTGAAGCTTTCTTT. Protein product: CASSLEFEFGDTEAFF.

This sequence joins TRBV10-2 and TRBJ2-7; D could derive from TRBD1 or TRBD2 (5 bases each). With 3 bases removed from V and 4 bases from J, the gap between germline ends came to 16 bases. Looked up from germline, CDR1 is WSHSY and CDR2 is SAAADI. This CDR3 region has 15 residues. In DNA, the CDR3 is TGCGCCAGCAGTGAAAGGCAGGGAGTTGGATACGAGCAGTACTTC. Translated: CASSERQGVGYEQYF.

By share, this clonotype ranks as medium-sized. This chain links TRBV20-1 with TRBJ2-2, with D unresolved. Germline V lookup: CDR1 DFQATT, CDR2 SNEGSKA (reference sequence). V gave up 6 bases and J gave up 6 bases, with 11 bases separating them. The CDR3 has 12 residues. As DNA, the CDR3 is TGCAGTGCCCAGGTCACGGCCGGGGAGCTGTTTTTT. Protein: CSAQVTAGELFF.

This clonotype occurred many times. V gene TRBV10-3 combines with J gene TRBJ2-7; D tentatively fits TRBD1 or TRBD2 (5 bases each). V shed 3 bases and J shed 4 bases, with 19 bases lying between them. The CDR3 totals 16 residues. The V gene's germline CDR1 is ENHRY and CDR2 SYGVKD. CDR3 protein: CAISEVHWDPGYEQYF. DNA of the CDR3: TGTGCCATCAGTGAAGTTCATTGGGACCCAGGATACGAGCAGTACTTC.

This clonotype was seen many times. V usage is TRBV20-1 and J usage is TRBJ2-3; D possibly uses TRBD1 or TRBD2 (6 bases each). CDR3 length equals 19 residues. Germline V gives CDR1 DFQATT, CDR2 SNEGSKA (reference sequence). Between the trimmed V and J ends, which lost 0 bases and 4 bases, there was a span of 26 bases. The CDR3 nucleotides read TGCAGTGCTAGAGATCCAACCCCCGAGAATCCACGGGGGCCAGATACGCAGTATTTT. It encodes CSARDPTPENPRGPDTQYF.

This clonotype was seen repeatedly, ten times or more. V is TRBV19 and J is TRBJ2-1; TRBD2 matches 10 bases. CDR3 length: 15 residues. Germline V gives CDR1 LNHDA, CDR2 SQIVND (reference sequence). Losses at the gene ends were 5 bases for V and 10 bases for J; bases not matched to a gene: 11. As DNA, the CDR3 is TGTGCCAGTAGTCCCCCAGCGGGGGGGCCTAGAGAGCAGTTCTTC. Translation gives CASSPPAGGPREQFF. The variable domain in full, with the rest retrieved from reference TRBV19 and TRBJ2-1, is DGGITQSPKYLFRKEGQNVTLSCEQNLNHDAMYWYRQDPGQGLRLIYYSQIVNDFQKGDIAEGYSVSREKKESFPLTVTSAQKNPTAFYLCASSPPAGGPREQFFGPGTRLTVL.

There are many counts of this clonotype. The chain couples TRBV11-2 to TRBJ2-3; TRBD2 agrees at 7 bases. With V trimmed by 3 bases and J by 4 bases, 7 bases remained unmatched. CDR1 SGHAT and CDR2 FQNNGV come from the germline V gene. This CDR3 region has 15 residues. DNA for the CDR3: TGTGCCAGCAGCTTGGCAGCGGGGTTCGCAGATACGCAGTATTTT. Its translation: CASSLAAGFADTQYF.

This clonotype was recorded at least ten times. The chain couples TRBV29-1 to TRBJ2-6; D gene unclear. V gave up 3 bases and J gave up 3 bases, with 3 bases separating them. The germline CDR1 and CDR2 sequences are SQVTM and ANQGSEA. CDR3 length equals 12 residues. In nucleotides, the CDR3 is TGCAGCGTTGATCATGGGGCCAACGTCCTGACTTTC. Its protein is CSVDHGANVLTF.

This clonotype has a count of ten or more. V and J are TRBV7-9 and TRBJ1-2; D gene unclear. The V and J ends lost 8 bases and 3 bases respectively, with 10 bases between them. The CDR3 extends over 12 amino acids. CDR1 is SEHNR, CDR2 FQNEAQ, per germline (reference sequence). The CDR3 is CASETLDYGYTF. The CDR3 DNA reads TGTGCCAGCGAAACGCTAGACTATGGCTACACCTTC.

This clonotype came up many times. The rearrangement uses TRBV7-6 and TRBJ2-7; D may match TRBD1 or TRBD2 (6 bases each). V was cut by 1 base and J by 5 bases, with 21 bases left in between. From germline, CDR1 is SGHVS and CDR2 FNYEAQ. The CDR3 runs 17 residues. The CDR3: CASSLGGGGGRVDEQYF. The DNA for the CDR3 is TGTGCCAGCAGCTTAGGAGGGGGTGGAGGGCGAGTCGACGAGCAGTACTTC.

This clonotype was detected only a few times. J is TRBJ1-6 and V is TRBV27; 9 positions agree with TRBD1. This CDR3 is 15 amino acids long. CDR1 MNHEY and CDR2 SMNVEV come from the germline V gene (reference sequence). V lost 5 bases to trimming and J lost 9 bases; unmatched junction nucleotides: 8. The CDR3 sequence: CASSTHRGRSSPLHF. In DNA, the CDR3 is TGTGCCAGCAGTACGCACAGGGGGCGGTCTTCACCCCTCCACTTT.

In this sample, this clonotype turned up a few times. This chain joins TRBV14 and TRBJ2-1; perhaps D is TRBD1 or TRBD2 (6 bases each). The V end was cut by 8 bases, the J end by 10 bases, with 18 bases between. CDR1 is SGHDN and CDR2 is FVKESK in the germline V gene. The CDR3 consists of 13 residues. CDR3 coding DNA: TGTGCCAGCGCCAAGCCGGGGGCCGGCGAGCAGTTCTTC. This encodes CASAKPGAGEQFF.

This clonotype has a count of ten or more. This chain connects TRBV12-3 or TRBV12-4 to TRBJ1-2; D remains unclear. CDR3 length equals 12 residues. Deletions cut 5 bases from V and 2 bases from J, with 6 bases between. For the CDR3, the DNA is TGTGCCAGCAGTACGATCAACTATGGCTACACCTTC. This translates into CASSTINYGYTF.

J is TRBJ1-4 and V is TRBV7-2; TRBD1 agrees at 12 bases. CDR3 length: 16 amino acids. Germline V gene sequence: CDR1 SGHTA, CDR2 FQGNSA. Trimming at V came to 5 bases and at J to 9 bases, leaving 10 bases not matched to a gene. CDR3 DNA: TGTGCCAGCAGCCCCTCGTCCGGGACAGGGGGCCAAAAACTGTTTTTT. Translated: CASSPSSGTGGQKLFF. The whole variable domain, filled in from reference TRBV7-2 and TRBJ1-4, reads GAGVSQSPSNKVTEKGKDVELRCDPISGHTALYWYRQSLGQGLEFLIYFQGNSAPDKSGLPSDRFSAERTGGSVSTLTIQRTQQEDSAVYLCASSPSSGTGGQKLFFGSGTQLSVL.

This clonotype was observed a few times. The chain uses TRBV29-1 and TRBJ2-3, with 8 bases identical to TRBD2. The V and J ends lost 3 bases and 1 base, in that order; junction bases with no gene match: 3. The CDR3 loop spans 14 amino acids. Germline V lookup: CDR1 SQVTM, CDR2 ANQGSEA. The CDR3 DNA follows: TGCAGCGTTGAGGTTAGCGGGGGCACAGATACGCAGTATTTT. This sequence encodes CSVEVSGGTDTQYF.

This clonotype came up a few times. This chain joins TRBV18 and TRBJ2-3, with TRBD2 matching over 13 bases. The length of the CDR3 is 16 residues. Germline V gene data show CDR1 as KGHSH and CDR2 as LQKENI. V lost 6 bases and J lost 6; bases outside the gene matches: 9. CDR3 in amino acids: CASSQLAGGPGDTQYF. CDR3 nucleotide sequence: TGTGCCAGCTCGCAACTAGCGGGGGGGCCCGGGGATACGCAGTATTTT.

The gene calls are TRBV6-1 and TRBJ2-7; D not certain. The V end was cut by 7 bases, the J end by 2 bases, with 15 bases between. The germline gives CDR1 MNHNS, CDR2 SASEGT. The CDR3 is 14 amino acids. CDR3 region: CASILLVAPYEQYF. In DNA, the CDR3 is TGTGCCAGCATTCTGTTAGTGGCTCCCTACGAGCAGTACTTC.

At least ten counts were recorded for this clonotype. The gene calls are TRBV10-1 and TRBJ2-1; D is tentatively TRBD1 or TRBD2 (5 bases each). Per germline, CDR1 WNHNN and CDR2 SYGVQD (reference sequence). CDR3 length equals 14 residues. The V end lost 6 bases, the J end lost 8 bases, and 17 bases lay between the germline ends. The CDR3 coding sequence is TGCGCCAGCAGCCGGGACCCATCGAGTCATGAGCAGTTCTTC. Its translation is CASSRDPSSHEQFF.

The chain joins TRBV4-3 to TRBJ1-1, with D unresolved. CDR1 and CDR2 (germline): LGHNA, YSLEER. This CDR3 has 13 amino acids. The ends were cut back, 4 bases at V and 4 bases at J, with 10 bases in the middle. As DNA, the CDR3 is TGCGCCAGCAGCCCGGACCGAGGCACTGAAGCTTTCTTT. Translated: CASSPDRGTEAFF.

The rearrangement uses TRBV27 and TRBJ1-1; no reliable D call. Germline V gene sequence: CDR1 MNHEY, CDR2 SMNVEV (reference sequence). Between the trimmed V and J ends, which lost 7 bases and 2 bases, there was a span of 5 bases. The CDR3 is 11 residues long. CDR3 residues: CASIGNTEAFF. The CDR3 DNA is TGTGCCAGCATAGGAAACACTGAAGCTTTCTTT.

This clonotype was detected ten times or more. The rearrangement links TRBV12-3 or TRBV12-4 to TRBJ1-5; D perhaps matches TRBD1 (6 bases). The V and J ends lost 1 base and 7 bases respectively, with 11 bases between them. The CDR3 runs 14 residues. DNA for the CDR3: TGTGCCAGCAGTTTAGGGACAGATAAACAGCCCCAGCATTTT. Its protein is CASSLGTDKQPQHF.

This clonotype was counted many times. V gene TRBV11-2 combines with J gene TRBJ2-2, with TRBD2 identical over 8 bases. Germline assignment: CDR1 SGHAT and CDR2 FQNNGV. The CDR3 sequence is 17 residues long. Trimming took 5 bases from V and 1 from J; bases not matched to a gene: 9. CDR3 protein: CASSQRVSGGNTGELFF. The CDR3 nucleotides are TGTGCCAGCAGCCAGCGGGTCAGCGGGGGGAACACCGGGGAGCTGTTTTTT.

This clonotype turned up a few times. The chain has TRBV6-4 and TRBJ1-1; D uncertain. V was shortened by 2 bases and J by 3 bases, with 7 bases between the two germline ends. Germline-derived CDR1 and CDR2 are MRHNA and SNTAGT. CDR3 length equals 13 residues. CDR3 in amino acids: CASSDEADTEAFF. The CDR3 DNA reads TGTGCCAGCAGTGACGAGGCGGACACTGAAGCTTTCTTT.

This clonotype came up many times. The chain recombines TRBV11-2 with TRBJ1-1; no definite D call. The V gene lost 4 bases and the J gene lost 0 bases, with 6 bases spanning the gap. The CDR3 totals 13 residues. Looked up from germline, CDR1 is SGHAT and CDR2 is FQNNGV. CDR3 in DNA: TGTGCCAGCAGCTCATCATTGAACACTGAAGCTTTCTTT. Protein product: CASSSSLNTEAFF.

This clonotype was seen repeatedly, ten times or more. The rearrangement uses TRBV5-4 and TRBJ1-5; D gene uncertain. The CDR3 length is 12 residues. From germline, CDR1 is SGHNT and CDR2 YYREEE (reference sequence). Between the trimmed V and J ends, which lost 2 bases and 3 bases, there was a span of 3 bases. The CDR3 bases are TGTGCCAGCAGCTTAGACAATCAGCCCCAGCATTTT. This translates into CASSLDNQPQHF.

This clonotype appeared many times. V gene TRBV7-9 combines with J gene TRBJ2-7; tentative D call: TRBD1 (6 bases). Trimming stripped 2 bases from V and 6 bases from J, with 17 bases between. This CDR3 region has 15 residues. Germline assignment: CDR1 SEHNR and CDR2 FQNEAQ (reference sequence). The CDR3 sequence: CASSLLQGSTSEQYF. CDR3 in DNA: TGTGCCAGCAGCTTACTACAGGGAAGCACCTCCGAGCAGTACTTC.

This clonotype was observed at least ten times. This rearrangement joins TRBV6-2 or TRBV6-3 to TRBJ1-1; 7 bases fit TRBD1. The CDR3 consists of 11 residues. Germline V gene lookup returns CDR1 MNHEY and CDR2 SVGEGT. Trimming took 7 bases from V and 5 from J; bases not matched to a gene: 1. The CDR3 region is CASTQGTEAFF. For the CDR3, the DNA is TGTGCCAGCACACAGGGGACTGAAGCTTTCTTT.

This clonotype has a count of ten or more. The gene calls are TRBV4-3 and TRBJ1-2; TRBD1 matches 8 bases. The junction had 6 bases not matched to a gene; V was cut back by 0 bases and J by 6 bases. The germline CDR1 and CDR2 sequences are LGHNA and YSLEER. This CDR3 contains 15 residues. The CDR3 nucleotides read TGCGCCAGCAGCCAAGATATCGGACAGGGTAATGGCTACACCTTC. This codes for CASSQDIGQGNGYTF.

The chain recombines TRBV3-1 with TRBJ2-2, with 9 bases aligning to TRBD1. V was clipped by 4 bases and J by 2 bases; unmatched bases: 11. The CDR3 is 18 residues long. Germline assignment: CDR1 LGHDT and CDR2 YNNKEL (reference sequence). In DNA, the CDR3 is TGTGCCAGCAGCCTAAGAACGGGGACAGGGCTCAACACCGGGGAGCTGTTTTTT. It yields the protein CASSLRTGTGLNTGELFF.

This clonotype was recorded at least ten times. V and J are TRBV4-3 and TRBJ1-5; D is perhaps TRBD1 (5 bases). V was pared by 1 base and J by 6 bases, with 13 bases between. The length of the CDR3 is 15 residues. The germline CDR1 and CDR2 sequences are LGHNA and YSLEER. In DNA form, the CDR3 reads TGCGCCAGCAGCCAAGTACGTGGGGGGAGTCAGCCCCAGCATTTT. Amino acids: CASSQVRGGSQPQHF.

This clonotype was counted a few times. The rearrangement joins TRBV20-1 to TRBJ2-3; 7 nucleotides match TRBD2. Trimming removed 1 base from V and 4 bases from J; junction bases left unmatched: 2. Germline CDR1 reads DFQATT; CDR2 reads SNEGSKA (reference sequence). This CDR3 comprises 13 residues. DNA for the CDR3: TGCAGTGCTAGAGTGGGGGGGGCAGATACGCAGTATTTT. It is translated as CSARVGGADTQYF.